These T cell receptor beta chains were read from a single sample in a study of shared clonotypes between healthy human individuals. TCRdb keeps only in-frame clones here, not all; method: immunoSEQ multiplex PCR. The sample consists of 2.3 million or so clones, approximately 93% of them appearing once. Sequencing was done on a sample of naive CD4+ T cells from PBMCs. These TCRs come from a man aged 18 to 30 in good health. Some clones in this sample may be carry-over from other donors' samples. Both conserved end residues are part of each CDR3. D genes are given only for firm matches. Only some rows state a clone size, as once, few, many or a class for expanded clones.

cdr3_aa: CASSLAGLAGGPGETQYF
cdr3_nt: TGTGCCAGCAGCTTGGCCGGGCTAGCGGGAGGGCCAGGGGAGACCCAGTACTTC
v_call: TRBV5-4
d_call: TRBD2
j_call: TRBJ2-5
clone_size: NA

cdr3_aa: CATRTGAWLEQFF
cdr3_nt: TGTGCCACCAGGACTGGGGCCTGGCTTGAGCAGTTCTTC
v_call: TRBV10-3
d_call: NA
j_call: TRBJ2-1
clone_size: NA

cdr3_aa: CASSTGTGNEKLFF
cdr3_nt: TGTGCCAGCAGTACCGGGACGGGGAATGAAAAACTGTTTTTT
v_call: TRBV28
d_call: NA
j_call: TRBJ1-4
clone_size: NA

cdr3_aa: CASRNPGGLPDFWEQYF
cdr3_nt: TGTGCCAGCAGAAACCCAGGGGGCCTACCAGATTTTTGGGAGCAGTACTTC
v_call: TRBV7-3
d_call: TRBD1
j_call: TRBJ2-7
clone_size: once

cdr3_aa: CASNIGDRTSYEQYF
cdr3_nt: TGTGCCAGCAATATTGGGGACAGGACCTCCTACGAGCAGTACTTC
v_call: TRBV28
d_call: TRBD1
j_call: TRBJ2-7
clone_size: NA

cdr3_aa: CASSLVSGKGTEAFF
cdr3_nt: TGCGCCAGCAGCTTGGTTTCAGGGAAGGGCACTGAAGCTTTCTTT
v_call: TRBV5-1
d_call: NA
j_call: TRBJ1-1
clone_size: NA

cdr3_aa: CASSFKGTSGELFF
cdr3_nt: TGTGCCAGCAGCTTCAAGGGAACCTCCGGGGAGCTGTTTTTT
v_call: TRBV5-6
d_call: NA
j_call: TRBJ2-2
clone_size: NA

cdr3_aa: CASSDRDSYRFGANVLTF
cdr3_nt: TGTGCCAGCAGTGATCGGGACAGTTATCGCTTTGGGGCCAACGTCCTGACTTTC
v_call: TRBV25-1
d_call: TRBD1
j_call: TRBJ2-6
clone_size: NA

cdr3_aa: CSATLGAETQYF
cdr3_nt: TGCAGCGCCACCCTAGGGGCGGAGACCCAGTACTTC
v_call: TRBV29-1
d_call: NA
j_call: TRBJ2-5
clone_size: NA

cdr3_aa: CASSLGASNNQPQHF
cdr3_nt: TGTGCCAGCAGCTTGGGTGCCAGTAACAATCAGCCCCAGCATTTT
v_call: TRBV5-6
d_call: NA
j_call: TRBJ1-5
clone_size: NA

cdr3_aa: CASSLARGRRDNEQFF
cdr3_nt: TGTGCCAGCAGCTTAGCCCGAGGGCGAAGGGACAATGAGCAGTTCTTC
v_call: TRBV7-9
d_call: NA
j_call: TRBJ2-1
clone_size: NA

cdr3_aa: CASSLVGSNYGYTF
cdr3_nt: TGTGCCAGCAGCTTAGTGGGATCTAACTATGGCTACACCTTC
v_call: TRBV7-2
d_call: NA
j_call: TRBJ1-2
clone_size: NA

cdr3_aa: CASTESGYGLYGYTF
cdr3_nt: TGTGCCAGCACTGAGTCAGGGTATGGTCTCTATGGCTACACCTTC
v_call: TRBV2
d_call: NA
j_call: TRBJ1-2
clone_size: NA

cdr3_aa: CASRLDRGANTIYF
cdr3_nt: TGCGCCAGCCGCTTAGACAGGGGGGCCAACACCATATATTTT
v_call: TRBV5-1
d_call: TRBD1
j_call: TRBJ1-3
clone_size: NA

cdr3_aa: CASSLRFGEKLFF
cdr3_nt: TGTGCCAGCAGCTTACGTTTCGGTGAAAAACTGTTTTTT
v_call: TRBV7-3
d_call: NA
j_call: TRBJ1-4
clone_size: once

cdr3_aa: CASSIPGTSGANTGELFF
cdr3_nt: TGTGCCAGCAGCATTCCGGGGACTAGCGGAGCGAACACCGGGGAGCTGTTTTTT
v_call: TRBV5-6
d_call: TRBD2
j_call: TRBJ2-2
clone_size: NA

cdr3_aa: CASSLLPMAGGGGYEQYF
cdr3_nt: TGTGCCAGCAGCTTGTTGCCTATGGCGGGAGGGGGGGGATACGAGCAGTACTTC
v_call: TRBV5-4
d_call: TRBD2
j_call: TRBJ2-7
clone_size: NA

cdr3_aa: CATPRAPPGNTEAFF
cdr3_nt: TGTGCCACCCCACGGGCCCCCCCAGGGAACACTGAAGCTTTCTTT
v_call: TRBV28
d_call: NA
j_call: TRBJ1-1
clone_size: NA

cdr3_aa: CASSPGQATSTEAFF
cdr3_nt: TGTGCCAGCAGTCCCGGACAGGCGACGAGCACTGAAGCTTTCTTT
v_call: TRBV6-5
d_call: TRBD1
j_call: TRBJ1-1
clone_size: NA

cdr3_aa: CASSQGVAESMDTQYF
cdr3_nt: TGTGCCAGCAGCCAAGGGGTAGCGGAGTCTATGGATACGCAGTATTTT
v_call: TRBV4-2
d_call: NA
j_call: TRBJ2-3
clone_size: once

cdr3_aa: CASDRGGTGELFF
cdr3_nt: TGTGCCAGCGATCGGGGGGGCACCGGGGAGCTGTTTTTT
v_call: TRBV6-1
d_call: TRBD2
j_call: TRBJ2-2
clone_size: NA

cdr3_aa: CASSMGGRITEAFF
cdr3_nt: TGTGCCAGTAGTATGGGGGGCAGGATCACTGAAGCTTTCTTT
v_call: TRBV19
d_call: NA
j_call: TRBJ1-1
clone_size: once

cdr3_aa: CASSLKPDQGDQPQHF
cdr3_nt: TGCGCCAGCAGCTTGAAACCGGATCAAGGGGATCAGCCCCAGCATTTT
v_call: TRBV5-1
d_call: NA
j_call: TRBJ1-5
clone_size: NA

cdr3_aa: CATSRRTSGNPTYNEQFF
cdr3_nt: TGTGCCACCAGCAGGCGGACTAGCGGTAATCCAACCTACAATGAGCAGTTCTTC
v_call: TRBV15
d_call: TRBD2
j_call: TRBJ2-1
clone_size: NA

cdr3_aa: CASSLGTSGSGTDTQYF
cdr3_nt: TGCGCCAGCAGCTTGGGGACTAGCGGGAGCGGGACAGATACGCAGTATTTT
v_call: TRBV5-1
d_call: TRBD2
j_call: TRBJ2-3
clone_size: NA

cdr3_aa: CSGRDIEAFF
cdr3_nt: TGCAGCGGCCGGGACATTGAAGCTTTCTTT
v_call: TRBV29-1
d_call: NA
j_call: TRBJ1-1
clone_size: NA

cdr3_aa: CASSLVDISGANVLTF
cdr3_nt: TGTGCCAGCAGCTTGGTCGACATCTCTGGGGCCAACGTCCTGACTTTC
v_call: TRBV5-6
d_call: NA
j_call: TRBJ2-6
clone_size: NA

cdr3_aa: CASRPQGNTEAFF
cdr3_nt: TGTGCCAGCAGACCACAGGGCAACACTGAAGCTTTCTTT
v_call: TRBV2
d_call: NA
j_call: TRBJ1-1
clone_size: NA

cdr3_aa: CASSGLAGVEFF
cdr3_nt: TGTGCCAGCAGTGGACTAGCGGGAGTGGAGTTCTTC
v_call: TRBV2
d_call: TRBD2
j_call: TRBJ2-1
clone_size: NA

cdr3_aa: CASRGDLTDTQYF
cdr3_nt: TGTGCCAGCAGGGGGGACCTCACAGATACGCAGTATTTT
v_call: TRBV28
d_call: NA
j_call: TRBJ2-3
clone_size: NA

cdr3_aa: CSVERVPEQFF
cdr3_nt: TGCAGCGTTGAGAGGGTCCCGGAGCAGTTCTTC
v_call: TRBV29-1
d_call: NA
j_call: TRBJ2-1
clone_size: NA

cdr3_aa: CASSPVAGGTEFF
cdr3_nt: NA
v_call: TRBV6-6
d_call: NA
j_call: TRBJ2-1
clone_size: NA

cdr3_aa: CASSLAVTGGTEAFF
cdr3_nt: TGTGCCAGCAGCTTGGCTGTAACCGGGGGCACTGAAGCTTTCTTT
v_call: TRBV5-5
d_call: NA
j_call: TRBJ1-1
clone_size: NA

cdr3_aa: CASSLPLANYGYTF
cdr3_nt: TGTGCCAGCAGTTTACCCTTAGCTAACTATGGCTACACCTTC
v_call: TRBV28
d_call: NA
j_call: TRBJ1-2
clone_size: NA

cdr3_aa: CAISDTSGRSGANVLTF
cdr3_nt: TGTGCCATCAGTGATACTAGCGGGAGGTCTGGGGCCAACGTCCTGACTTTC
v_call: TRBV10-3
d_call: TRBD2
j_call: TRBJ2-6
clone_size: NA

cdr3_aa: CASRKQDEQFF
cdr3_nt: TGTGCCAGCCGCAAACAGGATGAGCAGTTCTTC
v_call: TRBV18
d_call: NA
j_call: TRBJ2-1
clone_size: NA

cdr3_aa: CASTTKGVRGQETQYF
cdr3_nt: TGTGCCAGCACCACAAAAGGAGTTCGGGGCCAAGAGACCCAGTACTTC
v_call: TRBV28
d_call: NA
j_call: TRBJ2-5
clone_size: NA

cdr3_aa: CASSWTASQETQYF
cdr3_nt: TGTGCCAGCAGCTGGACAGCGAGCCAAGAGACCCAGTACTTC
v_call: TRBV28
d_call: NA
j_call: TRBJ2-5
clone_size: NA

cdr3_aa: CASSTYTSTNEKLFF
cdr3_nt: TGTGCCAGTAGTACCTACACCTCAACTAATGAAAAACTGTTTTTT
v_call: TRBV19
d_call: NA
j_call: TRBJ1-4
clone_size: NA

cdr3_aa: CASSLQINSNQPQHF
cdr3_nt: TGTGCCAGCAGTCTACAGATTAATAGCAATCAGCCCCAGCATTTT
v_call: TRBV28
d_call: NA
j_call: TRBJ1-5
clone_size: NA

cdr3_aa: CASRPYPQGAGANVLTF
cdr3_nt: TGTGCCAGCCGACCGTATCCACAGGGAGCTGGGGCCAACGTCCTGACTTTC
v_call: TRBV7-9
d_call: NA
j_call: TRBJ2-6
clone_size: NA

cdr3_aa: CASSLQGRGNTEAFF
cdr3_nt: TGTGCCAGCAGCTTACAGGGGCGGGGGAACACTGAAGCTTTCTTT
v_call: TRBV7-2
d_call: NA
j_call: TRBJ1-1
clone_size: once

cdr3_aa: CANPPQADYNEQFF
cdr3_nt: TGCGCCAACCCCCCCCAGGCGGACTACAATGAGCAGTTCTTC
v_call: TRBV10-1
d_call: NA
j_call: TRBJ2-1
clone_size: NA

cdr3_aa: CASSVSGTWGYGYTF
cdr3_nt: TGTGCCAGCAGCGTCTCAGGGACCTGGGGCTATGGCTACACCTTC
v_call: TRBV9
d_call: NA
j_call: TRBJ1-2
clone_size: NA

cdr3_aa: CASSQGQGNEKLFF
cdr3_nt: TGTGCCAGCAGCCAGGGGCAGGGTAATGAAAAACTGTTTTTT
v_call: TRBV4-2
d_call: NA
j_call: TRBJ1-4
clone_size: NA

cdr3_aa: CASSLSGGSVYEQYF
cdr3_nt: TGTGCCAGCAGTTTATCGGGCGGGAGCGTGTACGAGCAGTACTTC
v_call: TRBV28
d_call: TRBD2
j_call: TRBJ2-7
clone_size: once

cdr3_aa: CASSARSHRPSTDTQYF
cdr3_nt: TGTGCCAGCAGCGCACGTTCCCACAGGCCAAGCACAGATACGCAGTATTTT
v_call: TRBV2
d_call: NA
j_call: TRBJ2-3
clone_size: NA